This T cell receptor (beta chain) was observed in a study of shared clonotypes between healthy human individuals. Whole-study findings and limits: Among a handful of donors, roughly 5% of naive CD4 clonotypes were found in common.

Positive CCR7 selection of CD45RO-negative cells yielded the naive CD8 cells, and terminally differentiated effector memory CD45RA+ cells were excluded. This clone came up once. Its antigen remains unknown. Method: immunoSEQ multiplex PCR; TCRdb's copy keeps in-frame clones and lacks some. This repertoire shows millions of clones, about 95% found once; its top ten account for 0.85% to 1.2%. Sequences were obtained from naive CD8+ T cells sorted from blood. The receptor comes from a young man in good health.

CDR3 sequence reads: CASSLGELNSPLHF. Here the CDR3 DNA reads TGTGCCAGCAGCCTCGGGGAGTTAAATTCACCCCTCCACTTT. The chain employs TRBV7-3 and TRBJ1-6, with D hard to call. This CDR3 contains 14 residues. Trimming took off 5 bases at V and 7 bases at J, with 12 bases between the two ends. Per germline, CDR1 SGHTA and CDR2 FQGTGA.